These 15 T cell receptor beta chains came from one sample sequenced in a study of neurological immune-mediated disorders. Using its own MiXCR run on the 5' RACE reads, TCRdb lists one record per CDR3 protein. This table has 65,000 to 90,000 distinct CDR3 sequences, around 4.6% appearing once. Sequencing used PBMCs. These receptors all come from a woman under 40 with multiple sclerosis.

There are many counts of this clonotype. CDR3 sequence reads: CASSPGRHEQYF. CDR3 DNA sequence: TGTGCCAGCAGTCCCGGGAGGCACGAGCAGTACTTC. The J gene is TRBJ2-7, the V gene TRBV5-6; 7 bases are shared with TRBD2. The length of the CDR3 is 12 residues. V lost 5 bases and J lost 5; bases outside the gene matches: 4. Germline V CDR1 and CDR2: SGHDT, YYEEEE.

The sample holds a few counts of this clonotype. The V and J genes are TRBV5-8 and TRBJ2-1; the D gene could be TRBD1 or TRBD2 (5 bases each). Germline V lookup: CDR1 SGHTS, CDR2 YDEGEE. The V end was cut by 4 bases, the J end by 9 bases, with 20 bases between. The CDR3 sequence is 15 residues long. The CDR3 bases are TGTGCCAGCAGCCACCTAGGAAAGTCGAGGGGTGAGCAGTTCTTC. Translation: CASSHLGKSRGEQFF.

The sample holds many counts of this clonotype. This chain joins TRBV18 and TRBJ2-1; 7 bases align to TRBD1. Trimming at V came to 3 bases and at J to 6 bases, leaving 8 bases not matched to a gene. The V gene's germline CDR1 is KGHSH and CDR2 LQKENI. This CDR3 region has 15 residues. The DNA for the CDR3 is TGTGCCAGCTCACCGCGCGCCAGGGGGAGCAATGAGCAGTTCTTC. Its translation: CASSPRARGSNEQFF.

The gene calls are TRBV24-1 and TRBJ1-5; TRBD1 aligns across 8 bases. There are 15 residues in the CDR3. Germline CDR1 is KGHDR and CDR2 is SFDVKD. V dropped 5 bases and J dropped 2; count of bases not matched to a gene: 4. The DNA of the CDR3 is TGTGCCACCAGTGGAGCAGGGGGCGGCAATCAGCCCCAGCATTTT. The encoded protein is CATSGAGGGNQPQHF.

This clonotype was counted many times. The chain has TRBV20-1 and TRBJ2-5; 7 nucleotides match TRBD2. CDR1 and CDR2 from the germline V gene are DFQATT and SNEGSKA (reference sequence). This CDR3 has 13 residues. J was trimmed by 3 bases and V by 6 bases; bases with no gene match: 7. The CDR3 sequence is CSAPGTNKETQYF. The CDR3 nucleotides are TGCAGTGCGCCCGGGACTAACAAAGAGACCCAGTACTTC.

The sample holds many counts of this clonotype. The chain employs TRBV12-3 or TRBV12-4 and TRBJ2-3; D ambiguous. This CDR3 is built from 16 residues. Trimming shortened V by 1 base and J by 4 bases, and 15 bases separated the two germline ends. The CDR3 sequence is CASSLGSESGPDTQYF. CDR3 bases: TGTGCCAGCAGTTTAGGTTCGGAGTCTGGACCAGATACGCAGTATTTT.

The V gene is TRBV20-1, the J gene TRBJ2-1; TRBD2 matches 10 bases. There are 15 residues in the CDR3. Looked up from germline, CDR1 is DFQATT and CDR2 is SNEGSKA (reference sequence). V lost 5 bases and J lost 7; bases outside the gene matches: 11. The CDR3 DNA is TGCAGTGCTCCAGGGCTACTAGCGGGAAGGAATGAGCAGTTCTTC. Translation gives CSAPGLLAGRNEQFF.

This clonotype was observed at least ten times. This chain joins TRBV20-1 and TRBJ1-6; 7 bases align to TRBD1. The CDR3 is made up of 16 amino acids. Trimming took 0 bases from V and 7 from J; bases not matched to a gene: 9. Per germline, CDR1 DFQATT and CDR2 SNEGSKA (reference sequence). The CDR3 DNA reads as TGCAGTGCTAGAGATGCGAGGACAGGTCAAAATTCACCCCTCCACTTT. It is translated as CSARDARTGQNSPLHF.

This clonotype was counted a few times. The chain couples TRBV20-1 to TRBJ1-1; D gene unclear. Trimming took 2 bases from V and 5 from J, leaving 9 bases between them. The germline CDR1 and CDR2 sequences are DFQATT and SNEGSKA (reference sequence). The CDR3 loop spans 12 amino acids. The CDR3 DNA sequence: TGCAGTGCTAGACTTCAGGTGACTGAAGCTTTCTTT. Its translation is CSARLQVTEAFF.

This clonotype was detected ten times or more. This chain connects TRBV7-9 to TRBJ2-1; TRBD2 matches 12 bases. J was trimmed by 4 bases and V by 5 bases; bases with no gene match: 9. CDR3 length equals 17 residues. Germline CDR1 SEHNR, CDR2 FQNEAQ (reference sequence). CDR3 nucleotide sequence: TGTGCCAGCAGCACCCCGACTAGCGGGAGATCGTACAATGAGCAGTTCTTC. Translated: CASSTPTSGRSYNEQFF.

Ten or more counts support this clonotype. The chain carries TRBV24-1 and TRBJ1-5; the D gene is possibly TRBD1 (5 bases). The germline V and J ends were trimmed by 4 bases and 3 bases, with 9 bases remaining between them. The CDR3 totals 14 residues. CDR1 is KGHDR, CDR2 SFDVKD, per germline. DNA of the CDR3: TGTGCCACCAGTGACGCAGGGACCAATCAGCCCCAGCATTTT. Encoded protein: CATSDAGTNQPQHF.

There are many counts of this clonotype. This rearrangement joins TRBV27 to TRBJ2-7; D uncertain. Germline V gene lookup returns CDR1 MNHEY and CDR2 SMNVEV (reference sequence). Trimming pared 2 bases from V and 3 bases from J, leaving 14 bases between. The CDR3 sequence is 15 residues long. CDR3 DNA sequence: TGTGCCAGCAGTTTAGTGAGACAACCTTTCTACGAGCAGTACTTC. Translation: CASSLVRQPFYEQYF.

The V gene is TRBV5-1, the J gene TRBJ2-3, with 13 bases lining up with TRBD2. With 4 bases clipped from V and 0 bases from J, the junction kept 11 bases outside the gene matches. The CDR3 has 19 amino acids. Germline V gene lookup returns CDR1 SGHRS and CDR2 YFSETQ. The DNA for the CDR3 is TGCGCCAGCAGCCCTTGGACTAGCGGGAGATTGGCTAGCACAGATACGCAGTATTTT. Translated: CASSPWTSGRLASTDTQYF.

This clonotype was counted ten times or more. CDR3 loop: CASSLGLEIYNEQFF. The CDR3 DNA is TGTGCCAGCAGCCTAGGGTTGGAAATATACAATGAGCAGTTCTTC. The chain recombines TRBV7-8 with TRBJ2-1; no definite D call. Germline assignment: CDR1 SGHVS and CDR2 FQNEAQ. The CDR3 sequence is 15 residues long. Trimming took off 5 bases at V and 4 bases at J, with 15 bases between the two ends.

This clonotype has at least ten counts. The V gene is TRBV20-1, the J gene TRBJ2-7; 8 bases are shared with TRBD1. V trimming: 6 bases; J trimming: 0 bases; junction bases outside the gene matches: 13. The CDR3 is made up of 16 amino acids. Germline values: CDR1 DFQATT, CDR2 SNEGSKA (reference sequence). CDR3 bases: TGCAGTGCCACCGAACTGGACAGGGCTAGCTCCTACGAGCAGTACTTC. It is translated as CSATELDRASSYEQYF.